This TCR beta chain was sequenced for a study of tumor-infiltrating lymphocytes in primary liver carcinoma. The template, approximately 500 ng total RNA, yielded TCR beta cDNA made with a constant-region primer. Three nested multiplex PCR rounds of slightly modified ARM-PCR generated TCR beta libraries. In the first two PCR rounds, TRBV1-TRBV30 forward primers were paired with a C-beta reverse primer, and each round lasted 10 cycles. TCRdb processed the multiplex PCR reads anew with MiXCR; each CDR3 protein has one entry. The data contain hundreds of thousands of distinct CDR3 sequences, around three fifths of them seen just once; the ten biggest clones take up about 15%. Findings of the study overall: Left bulk and unsorted, the samples did not allow CD4+ and CD8+ repertoires to be compared.

For blood RNA, unsorted whole blood served as the source, and germline DNA was extracted too. Patients had chronic HBV infection and were treatment-naive. A single count supports this clonotype. Its specificity is unknown. No conserved phenylalanine or tryptophan ends this CDR3, so it is likely a read error. Because the CDR3's place on the DNA is in doubt, the DNA is left out and the CDR3 is given as listed by TCRdb. The CDR3 spans 14 residues, counting both ends. Per the germline V gene, CDR1 is SGHAT and CDR2 is FQDESV (reference sequence). This receptor was obtained from a woman aged 25 to 39 with primary liver carcinoma and hepatitis B virus infection. The sample taken for sequencing was peripheral blood. V gene TRBV11-1 combines with J gene TRBJ2-7; the DNA was not used to check the table's D call, TRBD2. This CDR3 reads CASSGLAGGVDQHL.